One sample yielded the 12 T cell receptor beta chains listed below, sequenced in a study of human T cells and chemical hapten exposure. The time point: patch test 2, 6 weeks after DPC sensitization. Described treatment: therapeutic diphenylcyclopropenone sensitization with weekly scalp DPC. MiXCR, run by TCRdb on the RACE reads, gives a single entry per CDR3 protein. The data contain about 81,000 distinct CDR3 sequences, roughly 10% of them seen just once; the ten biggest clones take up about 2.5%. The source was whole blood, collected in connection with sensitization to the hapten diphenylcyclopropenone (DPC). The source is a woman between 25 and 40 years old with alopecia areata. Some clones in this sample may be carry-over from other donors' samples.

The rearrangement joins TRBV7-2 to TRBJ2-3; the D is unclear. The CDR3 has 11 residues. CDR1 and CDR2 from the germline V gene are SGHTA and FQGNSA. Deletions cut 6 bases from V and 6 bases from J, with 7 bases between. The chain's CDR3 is CASSMSDTQYF. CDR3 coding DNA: TGTGCCAGCAGTATGTCGGATACGCAGTATTTT.

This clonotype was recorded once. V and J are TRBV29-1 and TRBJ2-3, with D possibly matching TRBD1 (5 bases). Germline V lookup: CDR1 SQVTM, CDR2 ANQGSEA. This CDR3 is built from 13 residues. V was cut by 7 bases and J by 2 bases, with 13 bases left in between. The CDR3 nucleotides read TGCAGCGCCGACGACAGAGACACAGATACGCAGTATTTT. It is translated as CSADDRDTDTQYF.

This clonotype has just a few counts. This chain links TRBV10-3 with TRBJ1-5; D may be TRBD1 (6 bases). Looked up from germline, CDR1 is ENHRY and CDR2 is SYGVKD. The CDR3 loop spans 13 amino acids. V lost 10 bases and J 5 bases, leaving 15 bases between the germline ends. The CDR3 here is CATDSRPDQPQHF. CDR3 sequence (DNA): TGTGCCACGGACAGTCGTCCGGATCAGCCCCAGCATTTT.

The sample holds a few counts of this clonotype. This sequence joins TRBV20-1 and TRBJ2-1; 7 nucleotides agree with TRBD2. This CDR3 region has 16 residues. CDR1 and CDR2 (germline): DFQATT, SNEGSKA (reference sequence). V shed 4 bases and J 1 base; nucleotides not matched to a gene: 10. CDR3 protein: CSANSLAGWSYNEQFF. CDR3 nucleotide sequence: TGCAGTGCTAACTCATTAGCGGGTTGGTCCTACAATGAGCAGTTCTTC.

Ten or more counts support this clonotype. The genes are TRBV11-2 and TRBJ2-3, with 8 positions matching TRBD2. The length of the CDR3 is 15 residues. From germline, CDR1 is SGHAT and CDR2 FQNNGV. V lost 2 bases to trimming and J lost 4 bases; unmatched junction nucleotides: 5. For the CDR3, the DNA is TGTGCCAGCAGCTTACAAGGACTAGCAGCAGATACGCAGTATTTT. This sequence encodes CASSLQGLAADTQYF.

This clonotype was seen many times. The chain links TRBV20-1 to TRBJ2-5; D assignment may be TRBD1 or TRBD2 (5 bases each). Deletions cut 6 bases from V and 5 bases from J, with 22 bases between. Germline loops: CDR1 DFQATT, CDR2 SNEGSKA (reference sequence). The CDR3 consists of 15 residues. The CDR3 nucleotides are TGCAGTGCCACAGAGACTCCGGGACCTCCGGAGACCCAGTACTTC. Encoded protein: CSATETPGPPETQYF.

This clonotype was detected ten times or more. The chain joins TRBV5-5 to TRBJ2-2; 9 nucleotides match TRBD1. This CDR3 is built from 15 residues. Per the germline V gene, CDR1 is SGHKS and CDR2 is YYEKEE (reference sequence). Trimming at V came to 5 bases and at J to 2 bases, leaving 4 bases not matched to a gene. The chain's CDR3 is CASSKGQGNTGELFF. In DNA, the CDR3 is TGTGCCAGCAGTAAGGGACAGGGCAACACCGGGGAGCTGTTTTTT.

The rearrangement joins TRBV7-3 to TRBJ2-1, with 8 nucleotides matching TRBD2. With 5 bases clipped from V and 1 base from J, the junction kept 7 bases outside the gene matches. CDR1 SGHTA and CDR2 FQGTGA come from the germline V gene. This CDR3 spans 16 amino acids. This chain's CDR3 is CASSANSGDSYNEQFF. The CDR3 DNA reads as TGTGCCAGCAGCGCCAATAGCGGGGATTCCTACAATGAGCAGTTCTTC.

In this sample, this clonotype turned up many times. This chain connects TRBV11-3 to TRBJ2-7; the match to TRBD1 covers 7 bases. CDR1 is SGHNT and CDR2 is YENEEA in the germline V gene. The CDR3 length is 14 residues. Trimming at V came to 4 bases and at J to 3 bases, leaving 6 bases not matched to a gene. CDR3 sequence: CASSSRGQNYEQYF. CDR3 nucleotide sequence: TGTGCCAGCAGCTCTAGGGGACAGAACTACGAGCAGTACTTC.

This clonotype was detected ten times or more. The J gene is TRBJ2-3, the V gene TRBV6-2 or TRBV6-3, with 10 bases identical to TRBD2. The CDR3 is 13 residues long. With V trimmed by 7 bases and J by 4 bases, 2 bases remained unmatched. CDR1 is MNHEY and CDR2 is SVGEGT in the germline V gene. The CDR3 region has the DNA TGTGCCAGCATCCTAGCGGGAGCAGATACGCAGTATTTT. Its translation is CASILAGADTQYF.

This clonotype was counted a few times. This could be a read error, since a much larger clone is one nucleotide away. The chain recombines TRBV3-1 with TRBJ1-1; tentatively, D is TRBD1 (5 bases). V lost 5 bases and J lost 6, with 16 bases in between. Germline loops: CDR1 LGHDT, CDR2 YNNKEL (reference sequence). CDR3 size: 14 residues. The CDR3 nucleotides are TGTGCCAGCAGCAAGTGGGACGGGGGACCTGAAGCTTTCTTT. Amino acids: CASSKWDGGPEAFF.

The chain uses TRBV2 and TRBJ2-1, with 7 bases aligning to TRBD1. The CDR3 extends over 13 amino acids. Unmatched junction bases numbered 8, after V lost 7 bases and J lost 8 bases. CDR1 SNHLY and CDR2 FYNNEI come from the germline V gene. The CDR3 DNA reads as TGTGCCAGCAAGATAGACAGGGTCGATGAGCAGTTCTTC. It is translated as CASKIDRVDEQFF.